This TCR beta chain was profiled in a study of blood T cell repertoires in COVID-19. At the level of the study: Acute and convalescent COVID-19 samples came from the United States, Italy and Spain. Sources were T cells, B-cell-depleted T cells, or PBMCs; the material itself was cDNA or gDNA.

V lost 4 bases and J 6 bases, leaving 17 bases between the germline ends. Germline CDR1 SGHDT, CDR2 YYEEEE. This CDR3 region has 15 residues. During active infection, Seattle patients enrolled and were then monitored through disease. Original processing methods: Amplification of reference gene primers was used by the study to estimate nucleated cell counts. The table came from immunoSEQ multiplex PCR; TCRdb's copy has only in-frame clones and leaves some out. V and J calls and clone size follow that table, whereas D and trimming were derived from the DNA. Among some 220,000 clones, nearly 95% were seen once, and the ten largest hold approximately 0.8%.

The chain couples TRBV5-6 to TRBJ2-1; TRBD2 is a possible D gene (5 bases). The clonotype comes from a young man with COVID-19, enrolled during active disease. Source material: peripheral blood. CDR3 protein: CASSIRVGVSNEQFF. CDR3 DNA: TGTGCCAGCAGCATCCGGGTGGGAGTGAGCAATGAGCAGTTCTTC.